Sequencing of this T cell receptor (beta chain) was carried out in a study of blood T cell repertoires in COVID-19. For the study at large: Samples of COVID-19 (acute and convalescent) were obtained from the United States, Italy and Spain. In each case, the material was cDNA or gDNA derived from T cells, B-cell-depleted T cells, or PBMCs.

The Seattle patients, enrolled during active infection, were followed longitudinally. Methods used by the authors: For nucleated cells, counts were estimated from reference gene primer amplification. TCRdb's table, derived via immunoSEQ multiplex PCR, lists solely in-frame clones and lacks some. V and J calls and clone size come straight from that table; D and trimming were deduced from the DNA. The sample lists about 220,000 clones; approximately 85% were seen once. This CDR3 comprises 18 residues. Germline CDR1 LGHDT, CDR2 YNNKEL (reference sequence). Trimming took 5 bases from V and 0 from J; bases not matched to a gene: 14.

The sequence was collected from a woman between 65 and 79 years old with COVID-19, enrolled during active disease. Sequencing used peripheral blood. The chain couples TRBV3-1 (or the pseudogene TRBV3-2) to TRBJ2-7; 9 positions agree with TRBD2. The CDR3 protein is CASSFQTPGLAFSYEQYF. The CDR3 nucleotides are TGTGCCAGCAGCTTCCAGACCCCGGGACTAGCCTTCTCCTACGAGCAGTACTTC.